The present T cell receptor beta chain was sequenced within a study of breast tumors, draining lymph nodes, adjacent tissues. CDR1 SGHTA and CDR2 FQGNSA come from the germline V gene. The CDR3 runs to 15 residues. TCRdb processed the multiplex PCR reads anew with MiXCR; each CDR3 protein has one entry. In the table there are some 19,000 distinct CDR3 sequences, approximately 49% of which are singletons. This clonotype was detected ten times or more. A much larger clone sits a single nucleotide away, making a read error possible. Material: breast tumor tissue. This sequence was found in a female donor with breast cancer. Some clones in this sample may be carry-over from other donors' samples. The chain links TRBV7-2 to TRBJ1-2, with 7 positions matching TRBD1. The CDR3 reads CASSRDPGGGSGYPF. The CDR3 DNA is TGTGCCAGCAGCCGAGACCCAGGGGGGGGCAGTGGCTACCCCTTC.